Below are 9 T cell receptor beta chains sequenced from a single sample in a study of blood T cell repertoires in COVID-19 (dated by TCRdb to about 2020). Library method: the immunoSEQ multiplex PCR assay. Here the immuneACCESS table is served through TCRdb, limited to in-frame sequences with V and J called. Missing clones are a known gap in these copies; in checked studies unresolved V genes cover under half, and the rest lacks a known reason. The sample includes about 120,000 clones, with approximately 90% observed a single time. Of the sample, less than 30% is held by the ten largest clones. Sequenced: peripheral blood. The receptors stem from a man in his sixties or seventies with active or convalescent COVID-19.

Here the CDR3 reads CASLPRGANTEAFF. The CDR3 DNA reads as TGTGCCAGCTTACCCCGAGGCGCTAACACTGAAGCTTTCTTT. This chain links TRBV2 with TRBJ1-1; no clear D. Trimming removed 8 bases from V and 2 bases from J, with 15 bases in between. This CDR3 spans 14 amino acids. Germline V lookup: CDR1 SNHLY, CDR2 FYNNEI.

J is TRBJ2-7 and V is TRBV3-1 (or the pseudogene TRBV3-2); TRBD2 might be the D (5 bases). CDR1 is LGHDT, CDR2 YNNKEL, per germline (reference sequence). The CDR3 contains 15 residues. With 1 base removed from V and 2 bases from J, the gap between germline ends came to 12 bases. CDR3: CASSQVPSQAYEQYF. The CDR3 coding sequence is TGTGCCAGCAGCCAAGTACCTAGCCAGGCCTACGAGCAGTACTTC.

This chain connects TRBV3-1 (or the pseudogene TRBV3-2) to TRBJ2-7, with D perhaps matching TRBD2 (6 bases). Germline V gene sequence: CDR1 LGHDT, CDR2 YNNKEL (reference sequence). The V end was cut by 3 bases, the J end by 6 bases, with 15 bases between. The CDR3 runs to 14 residues. The CDR3 protein is CASSQAGRGSEQYF. The CDR3, as DNA: TGTGCCAGCAGCCAGGCAGGTCGGGGGTCCGAGCAGTACTTC.

On this clone itself: At one of its ends the junction is not consistent with the germline gene, which may arise from a read error. This specimen includes other DNA sequences encoding the same CDR3. This sequence joins TRBV13 and TRBJ2-7; TRBD2 matches at 8 bases. Germline CDR1 and CDR2: PRHDT and FYEKMQ (reference sequence). The CDR3 consists of 15 residues. CDR3 residues: CAPRPGGGLTYEQYF. The CDR3 DNA follows: TGCGCCCCCAGGCCCGGGGGGGGGTTAACCTACGAGCAGTACTTC.

The rearrangement joins TRBV3-1 (or the pseudogene TRBV3-2) to TRBJ2-6; 8 bases fit TRBD1. Germline CDR1 and CDR2: LGHDT and YNNKEL (reference sequence). The CDR3 totals 18 residues. V lost 3 bases, J lost 4 bases, and 11 bases stayed unmatched. The CDR3 DNA follows: TGTGCCAGCAGCCACCGACAGGGGACCCTTTCCGGGGCCAACGTCCTGACTTTC. This encodes CASSHRQGTLSGANVLTF.

The chain recombines TRBV28 with TRBJ1-6; 7 positions match TRBD1. CDR1 and CDR2 (germline): MDHEN, SYDVKM. The CDR3 consists of 15 residues. J was trimmed by 5 bases and V by 1 base; bases with no gene match: 2. This chain's CDR3 is CASSLYTGDNSPLHF. The CDR3 DNA sequence: TGTGCCAGCAGTTTATACACAGGGGATAATTCACCCCTCCACTTT.

The V gene is TRBV28, the J gene TRBJ2-4; a weak D match, TRBD2 (5 bases). The CDR3 has 14 residues. Germline CDR1 reads MDHEN; CDR2 reads SYDVKM. The V gene lost 5 bases and the J gene lost 4 bases, with 12 bases spanning the gap. This CDR3 reads CASSTQGSKNIQYF. CDR3 DNA sequence: TGTGCCAGCAGTACCCAAGGGAGTAAAAACATTCAGTACTTC.

This clone came up a few times. The chain combines TRBV5-1 with TRBJ2-2, with 9 positions matching TRBD1. J gave up 4 bases and V 4 bases, and 5 bases lay outside the gene matches. The CDR3 is 15 amino acids. Germline V gene data show CDR1 as SGHRS and CDR2 as YFSETQ. CDR3 sequence reads: CASSRRDRVTGELFF. For the CDR3, the DNA is TGCGCCAGCAGCCGGAGGGACAGGGTCACCGGGGAGCTGTTTTTT.

This sequence joins TRBV19 and TRBJ2-5, with D possibly TRBD1 on 5 matching bases. CDR1 is LNHDA and CDR2 is SQIVND in the germline V gene (reference sequence). This CDR3 region has 12 residues. The V and J ends lost 3 bases and 4 bases respectively, with 6 bases between them. CDR3 nucleotides: TGTGCCAGTAGTATTCAGGGAGAGACCCAGTACTTC. Its protein is CASSIQGETQYF.